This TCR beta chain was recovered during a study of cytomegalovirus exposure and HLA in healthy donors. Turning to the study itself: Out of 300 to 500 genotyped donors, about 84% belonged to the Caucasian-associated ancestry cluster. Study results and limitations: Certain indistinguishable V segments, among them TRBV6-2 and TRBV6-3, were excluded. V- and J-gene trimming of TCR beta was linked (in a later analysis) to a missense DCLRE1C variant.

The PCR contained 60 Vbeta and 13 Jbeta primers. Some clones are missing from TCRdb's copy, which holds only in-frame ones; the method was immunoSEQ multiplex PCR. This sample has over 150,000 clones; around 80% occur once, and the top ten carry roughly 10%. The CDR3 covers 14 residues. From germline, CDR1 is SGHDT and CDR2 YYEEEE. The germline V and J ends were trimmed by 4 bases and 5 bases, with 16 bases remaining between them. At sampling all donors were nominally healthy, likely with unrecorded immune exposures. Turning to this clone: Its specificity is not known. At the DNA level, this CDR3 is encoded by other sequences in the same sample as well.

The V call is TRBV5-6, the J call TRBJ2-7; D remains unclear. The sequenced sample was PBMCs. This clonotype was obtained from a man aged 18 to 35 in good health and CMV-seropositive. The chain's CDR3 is CASSPTVMPDEQYF. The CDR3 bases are TGTGCCAGCAGCCCTACAGTGATGCCTGACGAGCAGTACTTC.